A selection of T cell receptor beta chains follows, all from one sample in a study of blood T cell repertoires in COVID-19. This table comes from immunoSEQ multiplex PCR, and its TCRdb copy is limited to in-frame clones, with some not included. In the table there are about 63,000 clones, 88% of which are singletons. Sequencing used peripheral blood. The receptors here all came from a human donor in a cohort sampled during active COVID-19. Both conserved end residues are part of each CDR3. The D gene is left open where the match is weak. Size is omitted from some rows. Given values are once, few, many or a class for expanded clones.

once	TRBV11-2	TRBD1	TRBJ2-5	TGTGCCAGCAGCTTAGATACAGGGGTAGGAGAGACCCAGTACTTC	CASSLDTGVGETQYF
NA	TRBV19	NA	TRBJ1-2	TGTGCCAGTAGTTCCACGGACAGCTCTAACTATGGCTACACCTTC	CASSSTDSSNYGYTF
NA	TRBV5-1	TRBD2	TRBJ2-7	TGCGCCAGCAGCTTTTCGGGAGGGCCTACCTACGAGCAGTACTTC	CASSFSGGPTYEQYF
NA	TRBV5-1	NA	TRBJ2-3	TGCGCCAGCAGCTTGCAGGGGTTTGCACTTAGCACAGATACGCAGTATTTT	CASSLQGFALSTDTQYF
NA	TRBV12-3/TRBV12-4	NA	TRBJ1-6	TGTGCCAGCAGTCCCATCTCCAGTTCACCCCTCCACTTT	CASSPISSSPLHF
NA	TRBV25-1	NA	TRBJ1-1	TGTGCCAGCAGTGAATATAGGAACACTGAAGCTTTCTTT	CASSEYRNTEAFF
once	TRBV18	NA	TRBJ1-1	TGTGCCAGCTCAGAAGGGAGGGGGGGTCCGAACACTGAAGCTTTCTTT	CASSEGRGGPNTEAFF
NA	TRBV5-8	NA	TRBJ1-2	TGTGCCAGCACCATGACCGAGGGCTATGGCTACACCTTC	CASTMTEGYGYTF
NA	TRBV5-1	NA	TRBJ2-5	TGCGCCAGCAGCTTGGGTCAGGGGCCCCAAGAGACCCAGTACTTC	CASSLGQGPQETQYF
NA	TRBV19	NA	TRBJ1-1	TGTGCCAGTGGGACAAGGGAGGGTAACACTGAAGCTTTCTTT	CASGTREGNTEAFF
once	TRBV5-1	TRBD1	TRBJ1-6	TGCGCCAGCAGCTCGGACCTCGGGACAGGTGCCCTCCACTTT	CASSSDLGTGALHF
NA	TRBV3-1/TRBV3-2	TRBD2	TRBJ2-1	TGTGCCAGCAGCCAGGACTCGGTCTCTAGCGGGAGGTCATACAATGAGCAGTTCTTC	CASSQDSVSSGRSYNEQFF
NA	TRBV6-4	TRBD1	TRBJ2-1	TGTGCCAGCAGTCGGGACAGGGGGCTGAATGAGCAGTTCTTC	CASSRDRGLNEQFF
NA	TRBV2	TRBD1	TRBJ1-2	TGTGCCAGCGGAGACAGGGGGCGGGGTGGCTACACCTTC	CASGDRGRGGYTF
NA	TRBV6-5	TRBD2	TRBJ2-2	TGTGCCAGCAGGGGGAGCGGGGCCACCGGGGAGCTGTTTTTT	CASRGSGATGELFF
NA	TRBV28	NA	TRBJ2-7	TGTGCCAGCATCAAGGGGTCGGGGACTGAAGCCTACGAGCAGTACTTC	CASIKGSGTEAYEQYF
NA	TRBV5-5	NA	TRBJ2-7	TGTGCCACCGACCGGGGTAGCGGAAACTACGAGCAGTACTTC	CATDRGSGNYEQYF
NA	TRBV10-1	TRBD1	TRBJ2-1	TGCGCCAGCAGTCACAGGGGGATCTTGAATGAGCAGTTCTTC	CASSHRGILNEQFF
NA	TRBV28	NA	TRBJ1-2	TGTGCCAGCAGATCTGTATCAGACTATGGCTACACCTTC	CASRSVSDYGYTF
NA	TRBV5-1	NA	TRBJ2-7	TGCGCCAGCAGCTTGGGGGGCGACGAGCAGTACTTC	CASSLGGDEQYF
NA	TRBV19	NA	TRBJ2-1	TGTGCCAGTAAAACCCTAGCGAGCTCCTACAATGAGCAGTTCTTC	CASKTLASSYNEQFF
NA	TRBV7-9	TRBD1	TRBJ1-4	TGTGCCAGCAGCTTAATGCAGGGGGCGCAGAGTGAAAAACTGTTTTTT	CASSLMQGAQSEKLFF
NA	TRBV5-1	TRBD2	TRBJ2-7	TGCGCCAGCAGCTTGGTAGGCGGGAGCTCCTACGAGCAGTACTTC	CASSLVGGSSYEQYF
NA	TRBV6-5	TRBD1	TRBJ1-2	TGTGCCAGCATTCCGGCGGGACAGGGGAACTATGGCTACACCTTC	CASIPAGQGNYGYTF
NA	TRBV29-1	TRBD1	TRBJ1-1	TGCAGCGTTGAAACAGGGGGCGGAACTGAAGCTTTCTTT	CSVETGGGTEAFF
NA	TRBV11-2	TRBD2	TRBJ2-1	TGTGCCAGCAGCTCGCCCGCGCTAGCGGGACGCTACAATGAGCAGTTCTTC	CASSSPALAGRYNEQFF
NA	TRBV25-1	NA	TRBJ2-3	TGTGCCAGCAGTGAAAACTCAGGAGGCCTCGCAGATACGCAGTATTTT	CASSENSGGLADTQYF
few	TRBV19	NA	TRBJ1-3	TGTGCCAGTAAAAAGACAGGAACGGTCTCTGGAAACACCATATATTTT	CASKKTGTVSGNTIYF
NA	TRBV28	NA	TRBJ2-5	TGTGCCAGCAGTTTAATCCCAGAAGAGACCCAGTACTTC	CASSLIPEETQYF
NA	TRBV7-9	TRBD2	TRBJ2-3	TGTGCCAGCAGCCGGGGGGGAGTACGAAGCACAGATACGCAGTATTTT	CASSRGGVRSTDTQYF
NA	TRBV11-2	NA	TRBJ2-3	TGTGCCAGCAGCGCAGGAAGGGTAGCGGCTCATACGCAGTATTTT	CASSAGRVAAHTQYF
NA	TRBV5-6	TRBD1	TRBJ1-3	TGTGCCAGCAGCTTGTTCGGGGACAGGGACTCTGGAAACACCATATATTTT	CASSLFGDRDSGNTIYF
NA	TRBV18	TRBD1	TRBJ1-2	TGTGCCAGCTCACCGGGACAGGGACTTAGCTACACCTTC	CASSPGQGLSYTF
NA	TRBV19	NA	TRBJ2-1	TGTGCCAGTAGTAACAGGGTAGGGATCTACAATGAGCAGTTCTTC	CASSNRVGIYNEQFF
NA	TRBV12-2	NA	TRBJ1-1	TGTGCAAGTCGCTTAGCTTCCGGGACAGCGAACACTGAAGCTTTCTTT	CASRLASGTANTEAFF
NA	TRBV18	NA	TRBJ1-6	TGTGCCAGCTCACCACTCTCAGGCACATCCCAGGGGTCACCCCTCCACTTT	CASSPLSGTSQGSPLHF
NA	TRBV7-2	NA	TRBJ1-1	TGTGCCAGCAGCGTTCAGGTGGATCCGAACACTGAAGCTTTCTTT	CASSVQVDPNTEAFF
NA	TRBV7-9	NA	TRBJ2-1	TGTGCCAGCAGCTACGCCTCTAGCCCGCCGGGCAATGAGCAGTTCTTC	CASSYASSPPGNEQFF
NA	TRBV18	TRBD1	TRBJ2-6	TGTGCCAGCTCACCACTGGGACAGCCTACTGGGGCCAACGTCCTGACTTTC	CASSPLGQPTGANVLTF
NA	TRBV5-1	TRBD1	TRBJ2-1	TGCGCCAGCAGCTTAGGGACAGGATACAATGAGCAGTTCTTC	CASSLGTGYNEQFF
NA	TRBV11-2	NA	TRBJ1-2	TGTGCCAGCAGCCTTACGGCCTTCAGTAAAGCGGGAGGCTACACCTTC	CASSLTAFSKAGGYTF
NA	TRBV29-1	NA	TRBJ1-1	TGCAGCGTTGAAGGACTAATTGGGCTGCGGACTGAAGCTTTCTTT	CSVEGLIGLRTEAFF
NA	TRBV12-3/TRBV12-4	NA	TRBJ2-1	TGTGCCAGCAGCTTAAACCAGGAGGATGAGCAGTTCTTC	CASSLNQEDEQFF
NA	TRBV28	NA	TRBJ2-5	TGTGCCAGCAGTTTCTCACAGCAAGAGACCCAGTACTTC	CASSFSQQETQYF
few	TRBV2	NA	TRBJ1-1	TGTGCCAGCAGTGAGGTTCTCGGAGCTTTCTTT	CASSEVLGAFF
NA	TRBV5-4	NA	TRBJ2-5	TGTGCCAGTCACACCAGGTGGGAAGAGACCCAGTACTTC	CASHTRWEETQYF
once	TRBV5-1	NA	TRBJ2-2	TGCGCCAGCAGCTTGCAACAGAGCTCGAACACCGGGGAGCTGTTTTTT	CASSLQQSSNTGELFF
NA	TRBV6-2/TRBV6-3	TRBD2	TRBJ2-7	TGTGCCAGCAGTTACAGGGGAGTAGCGGGCTACTACGAGCAGTACTTC	CASSYRGVAGYYEQYF
NA	TRBV5-8	NA	TRBJ1-3	TGTGCCAGCAGCTCATTCAGCGCTGGAAACACCATATATTTT	CASSSFSAGNTIYF
NA	TRBV6-5	NA	TRBJ2-3	TGTGCCAGCAGGTCTAGCACAGATACGCAGTATTTT	CASRSSTDTQYF
NA	TRBV7-8	TRBD2	TRBJ2-1	TGTGCCAGCAGCTTAGAGGTCCGGGACTACTCCTACAATGAGCAGTTCTTC	CASSLEVRDYSYNEQFF
NA	TRBV5-8	TRBD1	TRBJ1-5	TGTGCCAGCAGCTTGGTTCAGGGGGGAAATCAGCCCCAGCATTTT	CASSLVQGGNQPQHF
NA	TRBV2	NA	TRBJ1-5	TGTGCCAGCAGTAACGGACAGCGAAGCAATCAGCCCCAGCATTTT	CASSNGQRSNQPQHF
NA	TRBV2	NA	TRBJ2-3	TGTGCCAGCAGTAAACTGGGCAGCTCGAGCACAGATACGCAGTATTTT	CASSKLGSSSTDTQYF